These T cell receptor beta chains were read from a single sample in a study of blood T cells in healthy people across ages. From the 5' RACE reads, TCRdb called clonotypes with MiXCR, one entry per CDR3 protein. The sample shows about 1.6 million distinct CDR3 sequences, around 35% of them seen only once. Sequenced sample: blood. The source is a woman aged 25 to 39 in good health. Both conserved end residues are part of each CDR3. A D gene is named only where the DNA matches it firmly. The size entry is marked missing in some rows and otherwise reads once, few, many or a size class.

16 | - | TRBJ2-5 | - | TRBV15 | TGTGCCACCAGCAGGGCCGGAAGGCCGTCAGGGGAGACCCAGTACTTC | CATSRAGRPSGETQYF
16 | TRBD2 | TRBJ2-3 | - | TRBV11-1 | TGTGCCAGCAGCCCCCGACCGGTAGCGGGGTCTGATACGCAGTATTTT | CASSPRPVAGSDTQYF
15 | - | TRBJ2-5 | once | TRBV5-1 | TGCGCCAGCAGCTTGCGCACAGGGAGTGGAGAGACCCAGTACTTC | CASSLRTGSGETQYF
15 | - | TRBJ2-7 | few | TRBV4-1 | TGCGCCAGCAGCCAACGGACCTCATTTAGCTACGAGCAGTACTTC | CASSQRTSFSYEQYF
14 | - | TRBJ2-1 | many | TRBV7-2 | TGTGCCAGCAGCTTAGGAGTAATCGGGAATGAGCAGTTCTTC | CASSLGVIGNEQFF
14 | - | TRBJ1-1 | - | TRBV7-3 | TGTGCCAGCAGCTTACACAGAGAGAACACTGAAGCTTTCTTT | CASSLHRENTEAFF
15 | - | TRBJ2-3 | few | TRBV3-1 | TGTGCCAGCAGCCCCCCGACAGGACCGACAGATACGCAGTATTTT | CASSPPTGPTDTQYF
15 | TRBD2 | TRBJ2-1 | few | TRBV7-2 | TGTGCCAGCAGCCCAGGGAGCGGGGTTAACAATGAGCAGTTCTTC | CASSPGSGVNNEQFF
13 | - | TRBJ2-6 | - | TRBV20-1 | TGCAGTGCTAGGGACTCTGGGGCCGACGTCCTGACTTTC | CSARDSGADVLTF
14 | - | TRBJ1-5 | - | TRBV28 | TGTGCCAGCAGCCGAAGATCCCCCGCTGAGCCCCAGCATTTT | CASSRRSPAEPQHF
15 | TRBD2 | TRBJ2-1 | - | TRBV18 | TGTGCCAGCTCACCACCGGGGGGGGCCTACAATGAGCAGTTCTTC | CASSPPGGAYNEQFF
15 | - | TRBJ1-1 | - | TRBV20-1 | TGCAGTGCTAGCGCGGTACTCGTTGGGAACACTGAAGCTTTCTTT | CSASAVLVGNTEAFF
14 | - | TRBJ2-5 | - | TRBV9 | TGTGCCAGCAGCGTACCAGGGGTCCAAGAGACCCAGTACTTC | CASSVPGVQETQYF
14 | - | TRBJ1-1 | few | TRBV9 | TGTGCCAGCAGCGGATTGGACTCGAGCACTGAAGCTTTCTTT | CASSGLDSSTEAFF
17 | - | TRBJ2-1 | - | TRBV27 | TGTGCCAGCAGTTTCCCAGGGCGGGACTCCGTCTACAATGAGCAGTTCTTC | CASSFPGRDSVYNEQFF
14 | - | TRBJ2-1 | - | TRBV4-1 | TGCGCCAGCAGCCAAGCGCAGAGCTTTTTTGGGCAGTTCTTC | CASSQAQSFFGQFF